Listed below are T cell receptor beta chains from one sample, sequenced in a study of blood T cell repertoires in COVID-19. Profiled with immunoSEQ multiplex PCR; TCRdb holds only in-frame clones, not every one. The table includes roughly 65,000 clones, just under 80% detected once. The specimen sequenced was peripheral blood. These receptors all come from a human donor in a cohort sampled during active COVID-19. Each CDR3 is given with its conserved first and last residue. A D gene is named only where the DNA matches it firmly. A row's size may be missing; if present it is once, few, many or a size class.

J: TRBJ2-1
D: NA
V: TRBV11-1
size: NA
DNA: TGTGCCAGCGGGGGGAAGTCCTACAATGAGCAGTTCTTC
CDR3: CASGGKSYNEQFF

J: TRBJ2-7
D: TRBD1
V: TRBV3-1/TRBV3-2
size: once
DNA: TGTGCCAGCAGCCCCAGAAGGACAGGGGGCAAAAGCGAGCAGTACTTC
CDR3: CASSPRRTGGKSEQYF

J: TRBJ1-5
D: NA
V: TRBV11-2
size: few
DNA: TGTGCCAGCAGCTCGTCACAGGCCCTGCCCCAGCATTTT
CDR3: CASSSSQALPQHF

J: TRBJ2-1
D: TRBD2
V: TRBV7-2
size: NA
DNA: TGTGCCAGCAGCTTACGATGGACTAGCGGGAGAAGCAATGAGCAGTTCTTC
CDR3: CASSLRWTSGRSNEQFF

J: TRBJ1-1
D: NA
V: TRBV13
size: NA
DNA: TGTGCCAGCAGCCTACAGGTAGAAGCTTTCTTT
CDR3: CASSLQVEAFF

J: TRBJ2-3
D: NA
V: TRBV3-1/TRBV3-2
size: NA
DNA: TGTGCCAGCAGCCAAGTAGTGAATACGCAGTATTTT
CDR3: CASSQVVNTQYF

J: TRBJ2-5
D: NA
V: TRBV18
size: NA
DNA: TGTGCCAGCTCACCTCAGGGCCTTCCAGAGACCCAGTACTTC
CDR3: CASSPQGLPETQYF

J: TRBJ1-1
D: TRBD1
V: TRBV5-8
size: NA
DNA: TGTGCCAGCAGCTTCCGGACAGGGGCCTTGAACACTGAAGCTTTCTTT
CDR3: CASSFRTGALNTEAFF

J: TRBJ2-7
D: TRBD1
V: TRBV5-1
size: NA
DNA: TGCGCCAGCAGCCGCGACCCGGGACAGGGCCACTACGAGCAGTACTTC
CDR3: CASSRDPGQGHYEQYF

J: TRBJ2-7
D: TRBD1
V: TRBV29-1
size: NA
DNA: TGCAGCGTCACCCGCCCGACAGGGATCCACGAGCAGTACTTC
CDR3: CSVTRPTGIHEQYF

J: TRBJ1-2
D: TRBD1
V: TRBV2
size: NA
DNA: TGTGCCAGCAGTGAAATAGGGACAGGGGGGAATGGCTACACCTTC
CDR3: CASSEIGTGGNGYTF

J: TRBJ2-3
D: TRBD2
V: TRBV5-4
size: NA
DNA: TGTGCCAGCAGCCCGAAGGGAGGGAGGGCAGATACGCAGTATTTT
CDR3: CASSPKGGRADTQYF

J: TRBJ2-1
D: TRBD1
V: TRBV27
size: NA
DNA: TGTGCCAGCATTTCCCAAGGGGGCCCCTACAATGAGCAGTTCTTC
CDR3: CASISQGGPYNEQFF

J: TRBJ1-1
D: NA
V: TRBV27
size: NA
DNA: TGTGCCAGCAGTCCCACCGGGGGTCGAACTGAAGCTTTCTTT
CDR3: CASSPTGGRTEAFF

J: TRBJ1-5
D: NA
V: TRBV3-1/TRBV3-2
size: few
DNA: TGTGCCAGCAGCCGTCAGGGTAGCAATCAGCCCCAGCATTTT
CDR3: CASSRQGSNQPQHF

J: TRBJ1-1
D: NA
V: TRBV24-1
size: NA
DNA: TGTGCCACCAGTGAGGGCGCCCAAGCTTTCTTT
CDR3: CATSEGAQAFF

J: TRBJ2-5
D: TRBD1
V: TRBV5-1
size: NA
DNA: TGCGCCAGCAGCGGTGGGACAGGACAAGAGACCCAGTACTTC
CDR3: CASSGGTGQETQYF

J: TRBJ2-5
D: TRBD2
V: TRBV18
size: once
DNA: TGTGCCAGCTCACCGGGACTAGCGGGTGGGGAGACCCAGTACTTC
CDR3: CASSPGLAGGETQYF

J: TRBJ2-7
D: TRBD2
V: TRBV10-3
size: NA
DNA: TGTGCCATCAGTGCGTGGGGACTAGCGGGGACCTCCTACGAGCAGTACTTC
CDR3: CAISAWGLAGTSYEQYF

J: TRBJ1-1
D: NA
V: TRBV18
size: NA
DNA: TGTGCCAGCTCAGAAAACAGGGAATCGGATGCTTTCTTT
CDR3: CASSENRESDAFF

J: TRBJ1-1
D: TRBD1
V: TRBV4-1
size: NA
DNA: TGCGCCAGCAGCCACGACAGGGGTACTGAAGCTTTCTTT
CDR3: CASSHDRGTEAFF

J: TRBJ1-5
D: TRBD1
V: TRBV7-2
size: NA
DNA: TGTGCCAGCAGTCCCACAAGGCCCGGACAGGGGGATCAGCCCCAGCATTTT
CDR3: CASSPTRPGQGDQPQHF

J: TRBJ2-1
D: NA
V: TRBV9
size: NA
DNA: TGTGCCAGTGGCCCGCCCCATACCTACAATGAGCAGTTCTTC
CDR3: CASGPPHTYNEQFF

J: TRBJ1-4
D: NA
V: TRBV19
size: NA
DNA: NA
CDR3: CASTSGQGNEKLFF

J: TRBJ1-4
D: NA
V: TRBV5-1
size: NA
DNA: TGCGCCAGCAGCCGGGAGCAGGGCTTGGGAAAACTGTTTTTT
CDR3: CASSREQGLGKLFF

J: TRBJ2-2
D: NA
V: TRBV7-9
size: NA
DNA: TGTGCCAGCAGCTTAGTTTCGACAGCCGGGGAGCTGTTTTTT
CDR3: CASSLVSTAGELFF

J: TRBJ2-2
D: TRBD2
V: TRBV19
size: NA
DNA: TGTGCCAGTAGTGCTCCTAGCGGGGGGGCCGCCGGGGAGCTGTTTTTT
CDR3: CASSAPSGGAAGELFF

J: TRBJ1-2
D: TRBD1
V: TRBV4-2
size: once
DNA: TGTGCCAGCGGGCGGTCAATACCCCAGACAGGGGCTAACTATGGCTACACCTTC
CDR3: CASGRSIPQTGANYGYTF

J: TRBJ2-7
D: TRBD2
V: TRBV7-9
size: once
DNA: TGTGCCAGCAGCTTAGCGGGAGGGCCGGGTGAGCAGTACTTC
CDR3: CASSLAGGPGEQYF

J: TRBJ1-1
D: TRBD1
V: TRBV27
size: few
DNA: TGTGCCAGCAGGCGACAGGGGAACACTGAAGCTTTCTTT
CDR3: CASRRQGNTEAFF

J: TRBJ2-2
D: TRBD1
V: TRBV10-1
size: NA
DNA: TGCGCCAGCAGCCGTGGACAGGGGTTGGCCGGGGAGCTGTTTTTT
CDR3: CASSRGQGLAGELFF

J: TRBJ2-5
D: NA
V: TRBV29-1
size: NA
DNA: TGCAGCGTTGACAAGGGGGAGACCCAGTACTTC
CDR3: CSVDKGETQYF

J: TRBJ1-4
D: NA
V: TRBV29-1
size: NA
DNA: TGCAGCGTTCAGGACCAGGGGTCTGAAAAACTGTTTTTT
CDR3: CSVQDQGSEKLFF

J: TRBJ1-1
D: NA
V: TRBV24-1
size: once
DNA: TGTGCCACCACATCGGGTGATTTGAACACTGAAGCTTTCTTT
CDR3: CATTSGDLNTEAFF

J: TRBJ1-1
D: NA
V: TRBV5-1
size: NA
DNA: TGCGCCAGCAGCCCAACCCTACAGGGTACGAACACTGAAGCTTTCTTT
CDR3: CASSPTLQGTNTEAFF

J: TRBJ1-4
D: NA
V: TRBV19
size: NA
DNA: TGTGCCAGTAGTATTGGGAGAAGCGAAAAACTGTTTTTT
CDR3: CASSIGRSEKLFF

J: TRBJ1-1
D: NA
V: TRBV20-1
size: NA
DNA: TGCAGTGCCATCCCCAATATACTGTTT
CDR3: CSAIPNILF

J: TRBJ2-3
D: TRBD1
V: TRBV6-5
size: NA
DNA: TGTGCCAGTTTCAGGACAGGGTCTAGCACAGATACGCAGTATTTT
CDR3: CASFRTGSSTDTQYF

J: TRBJ2-1
D: TRBD1
V: TRBV9
size: NA
DNA: TGTGCCAGCAGCCCTGAGGGACAGGGGGTATACAATGAGCAGTTCTTC
CDR3: CASSPEGQGVYNEQFF

J: TRBJ1-1
D: NA
V: TRBV7-9
size: NA
DNA: TGTGCCAGCAGCTTAGGGACAGCTGAAGCTTTCTTT
CDR3: CASSLGTAEAFF

J: TRBJ1-5
D: TRBD1
V: TRBV28
size: once
DNA: TGTGCCGGACAGGGAGATAGCAATCAGCCCCAGCATTTT
CDR3: CAGQGDSNQPQHF

J: TRBJ1-5
D: NA
V: TRBV2
size: NA
DNA: TGTGCCAGCAGTAGCGACAGGTCCCACCATTTT
CDR3: CASSSDRSHHF

J: TRBJ1-1
D: NA
V: TRBV6-4
size: NA
DNA: TGTGCCAGCAGTGACGGAGACAGCTCGCGAGCTTTCTTT
CDR3: CASSDGDSSRAFF

J: TRBJ1-1
D: TRBD1
V: TRBV29-1
size: NA
DNA: TGCAGCGTTCGGATGGGGGACAGGACTGAAGCTTTCTTT
CDR3: CSVRMGDRTEAFF

J: TRBJ1-4
D: NA
V: TRBV12-3/TRBV12-4
size: once
DNA: TGTGCCAGCTGGAGTGCAACTAATGAAAAACTGTTTTTT
CDR3: CASWSATNEKLFF

J: TRBJ2-7
D: TRBD1
V: TRBV18
size: NA
DNA: TGTGCCAGCTCACCATCAGGGGGCGAGCAGTATTTC
CDR3: CASSPSGGEQYF

J: TRBJ2-7
D: TRBD1
V: TRBV7-2
size: once
DNA: TGTGCCAGCAGCTTTATGGACAGGGATCTCGAGCAGTACTTC
CDR3: CASSFMDRDLEQYF

J: TRBJ2-5
D: TRBD1
V: TRBV19
size: once
DNA: TGTGCCAGTCGAACAGGGGGCGAGACCCAGTACTTC
CDR3: CASRTGGETQYF

J: TRBJ1-1
D: NA
V: TRBV2
size: NA
DNA: TGTGCCAGCAGTGCCCAGGGCCTTATGAACACTGAAGCTTTCTTT
CDR3: CASSAQGLMNTEAFF

J: TRBJ2-7
D: NA
V: TRBV5-4
size: once
DNA: TGTGCCAGCAGCTTGGAGCCTGCCTACGAGCAGTACTTC
CDR3: CASSLEPAYEQYF

J: TRBJ1-5
D: NA
V: TRBV6-5
size: NA
DNA: TGTGCCAGCAGAGGAGGAGGGGGCAATCAGCCCCAGCATTTT
CDR3: CASRGGGGNQPQHF